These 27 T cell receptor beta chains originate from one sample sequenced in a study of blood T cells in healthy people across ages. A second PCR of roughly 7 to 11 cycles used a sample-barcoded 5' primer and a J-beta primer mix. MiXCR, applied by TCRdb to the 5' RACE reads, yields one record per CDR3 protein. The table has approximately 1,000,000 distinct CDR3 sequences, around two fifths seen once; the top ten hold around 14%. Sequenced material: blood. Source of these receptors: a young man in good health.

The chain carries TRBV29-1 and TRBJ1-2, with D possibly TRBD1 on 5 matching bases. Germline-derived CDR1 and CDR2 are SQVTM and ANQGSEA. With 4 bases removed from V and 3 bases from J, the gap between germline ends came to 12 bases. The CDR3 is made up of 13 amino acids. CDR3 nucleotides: TGCAGCGTTGTCGGGGCGCGGGACTATGGCTACACCTTC. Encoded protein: CSVVGARDYGYTF.

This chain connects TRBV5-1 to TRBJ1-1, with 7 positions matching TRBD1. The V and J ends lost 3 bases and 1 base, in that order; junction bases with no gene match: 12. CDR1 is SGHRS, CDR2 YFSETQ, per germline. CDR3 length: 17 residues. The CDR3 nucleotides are TGCGCCAGCAGCTCGTCTTCAGGGGGTAAAGGGAACACTGAAGCTTTCTTT. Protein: CASSSSSGGKGNTEAFF. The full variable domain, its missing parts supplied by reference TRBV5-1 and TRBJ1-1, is KAGVTQTPRYLIKTRGQQVTLSCSPISGHRSVSWYQQTPGQGLQFLFEYFSETQRNKGNFPGRFSGRQFSNSRSEMNVSTLELGDSALYLCASSSSSGGKGNTEAFFGQGTRLTVV.

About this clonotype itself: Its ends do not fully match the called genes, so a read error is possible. As DNA, the CDR3 is TGTGCCAATAGTATCGTGGGGGGGACCCAGTACTTC. It codes for CANSIVGGTQYF. The chain couples TRBV19 to TRBJ2-7, with a tentative D call TRBD2 (6 bases). With the DNA end fitting TRBJ2-5 better, the J assignment may be wrong. The CDR3 runs to 12 residues. The V gene's germline CDR1 is LNHDA and CDR2 SQIVND (reference sequence).

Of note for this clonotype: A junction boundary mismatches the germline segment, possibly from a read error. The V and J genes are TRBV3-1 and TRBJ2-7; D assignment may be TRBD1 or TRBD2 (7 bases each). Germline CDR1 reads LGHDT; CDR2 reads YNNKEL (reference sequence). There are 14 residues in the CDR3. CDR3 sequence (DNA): TGTGCCAGCACCCAGGGGGGGAGCTCCTACGAGCAGTATTTC. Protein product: CASTQGGSSYEQYF.

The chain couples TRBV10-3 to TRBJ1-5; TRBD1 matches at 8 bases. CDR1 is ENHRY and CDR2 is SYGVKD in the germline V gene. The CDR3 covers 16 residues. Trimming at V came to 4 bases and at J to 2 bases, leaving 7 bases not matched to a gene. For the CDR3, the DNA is TGTGCCATCAGTGCCCGCGGACAGGGCGGCAATCAGCCCCAGCATTTT. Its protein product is CAISARGQGGNQPQHF.

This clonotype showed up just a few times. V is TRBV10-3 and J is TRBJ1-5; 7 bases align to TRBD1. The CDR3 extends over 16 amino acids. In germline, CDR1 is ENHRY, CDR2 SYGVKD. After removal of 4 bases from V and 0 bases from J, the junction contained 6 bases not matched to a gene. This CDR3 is CAISAQGIGSNQPQHF. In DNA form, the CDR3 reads TGTGCCATCAGTGCACAGGGGATAGGTAGCAATCAGCCCCAGCATTTT.

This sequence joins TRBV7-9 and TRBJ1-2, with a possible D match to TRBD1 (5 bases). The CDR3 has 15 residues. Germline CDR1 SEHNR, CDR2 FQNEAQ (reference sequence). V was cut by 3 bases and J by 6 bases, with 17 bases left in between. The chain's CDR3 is CASSFPNQGKNGYTF. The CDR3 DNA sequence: TGTGCCAGCAGCTTTCCTAACCAGGGCAAAAATGGCTACACCTTC.

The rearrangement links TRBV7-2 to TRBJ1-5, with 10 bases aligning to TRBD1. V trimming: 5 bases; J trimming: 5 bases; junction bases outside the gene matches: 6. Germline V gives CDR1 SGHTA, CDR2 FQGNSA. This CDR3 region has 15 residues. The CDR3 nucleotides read TGTGCCAGCAGCCTTGAGGGACAGGGGTATCAGCCCCAGCATTTT. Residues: CASSLEGQGYQPQHF.

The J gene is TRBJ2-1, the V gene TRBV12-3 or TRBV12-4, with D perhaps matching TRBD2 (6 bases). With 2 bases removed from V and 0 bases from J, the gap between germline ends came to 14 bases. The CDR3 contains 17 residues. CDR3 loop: CASSLPASASSYNEQFF. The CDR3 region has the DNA TGTGCCAGCAGTTTACCAGCTAGCGCAAGCTCCTACAATGAGCAGTTCTTC.

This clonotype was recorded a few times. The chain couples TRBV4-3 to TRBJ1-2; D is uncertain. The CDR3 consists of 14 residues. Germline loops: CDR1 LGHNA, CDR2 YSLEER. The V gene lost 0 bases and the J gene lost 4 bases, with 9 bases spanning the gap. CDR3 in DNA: TGCGCCAGCAGCCAAGAGGCCACCCTCTATGGCTACACCTTC. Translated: CASSQEATLYGYTF.

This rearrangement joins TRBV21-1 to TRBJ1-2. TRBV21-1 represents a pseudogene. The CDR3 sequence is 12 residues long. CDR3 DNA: TGTGCCAGCAGCAAAGATGGGGATGGCTACACCTTC. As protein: CASSKDGDGYTF.

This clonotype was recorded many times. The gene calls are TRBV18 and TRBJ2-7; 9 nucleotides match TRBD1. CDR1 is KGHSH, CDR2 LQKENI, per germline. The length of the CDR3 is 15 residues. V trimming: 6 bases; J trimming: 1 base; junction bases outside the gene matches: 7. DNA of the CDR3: TGTGCCAGCTCCCAAGGGACAGGGTCGTCCTACGAGCAGTACTTC. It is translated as CASSQGTGSSYEQYF. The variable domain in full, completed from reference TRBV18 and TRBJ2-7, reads NAGVMQNPRHLVRRRGQEARLRCSPMKGHSHVYWYRQLPEEGLKFMVYLQKENIIDESGMPKERFSAEFPKEGPSILRIQQVVRGDSAAYFCASSQGTGSSYEQYFGPGTRLTVT.

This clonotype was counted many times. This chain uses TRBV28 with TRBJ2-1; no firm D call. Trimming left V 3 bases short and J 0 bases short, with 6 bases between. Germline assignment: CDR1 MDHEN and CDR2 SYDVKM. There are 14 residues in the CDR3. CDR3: CASSLVSSYNEQFF. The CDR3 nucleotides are TGTGCCAGCAGTTTGGTGAGCTCCTACAATGAGCAGTTCTTC.

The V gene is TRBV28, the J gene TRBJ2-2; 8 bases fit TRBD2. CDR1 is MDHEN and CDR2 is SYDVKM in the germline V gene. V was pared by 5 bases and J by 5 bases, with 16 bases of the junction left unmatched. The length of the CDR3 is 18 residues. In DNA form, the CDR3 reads TGTGCCAGCAGTCCCTTCAGGCTAGCGGGCGTAGGGACCGGGGAGCTGTTTTTT. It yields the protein CASSPFRLAGVGTGELFF.

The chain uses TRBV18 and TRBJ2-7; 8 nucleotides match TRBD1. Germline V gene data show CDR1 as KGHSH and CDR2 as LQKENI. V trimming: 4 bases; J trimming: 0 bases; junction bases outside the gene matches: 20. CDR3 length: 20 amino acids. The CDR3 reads CASSLHAGTGLLPSSYEQYF. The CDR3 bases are TGTGCCAGCTCACTTCATGCCGGGACAGGACTCCTTCCTAGCTCCTACGAGCAGTACTTC. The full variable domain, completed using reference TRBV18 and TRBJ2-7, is NAGVMQNPRHLVRRRGQEARLRCSPMKGHSHVYWYRQLPEEGLKFMVYLQKENIIDESGMPKERFSAEFPKEGPSILRIQQVVRGDSAAYFCASSLHAGTGLLPSSYEQYFGPGTRLTVT.

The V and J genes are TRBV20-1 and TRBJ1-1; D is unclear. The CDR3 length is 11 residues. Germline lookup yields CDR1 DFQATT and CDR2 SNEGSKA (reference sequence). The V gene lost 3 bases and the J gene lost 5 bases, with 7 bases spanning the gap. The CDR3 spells CSARRSTEAFF. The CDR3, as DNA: TGCAGTGCTAGGAGAAGTACTGAAGCTTTCTTT.

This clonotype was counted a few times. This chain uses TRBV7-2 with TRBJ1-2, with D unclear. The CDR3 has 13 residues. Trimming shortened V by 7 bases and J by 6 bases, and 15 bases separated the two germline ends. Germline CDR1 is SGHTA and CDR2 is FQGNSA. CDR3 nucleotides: TGTGCCAGCACCCCTTCCAACACAAATGGCTACACCTTC. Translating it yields CASTPSNTNGYTF.

The CDR3: CASSEGPPGTAYGYTF. CDR3 nucleotide sequence: TGTGCCAGCAGCGAAGGACCGCCAGGAACGGCCTATGGCTACACCTTC. This sequence joins TRBV9 and TRBJ1-2; unclear D gene. Trimming shortened V by 3 bases and J by 4 bases, and 19 bases separated the two germline ends. This CDR3 has 16 residues. Per germline, CDR1 SGDLS and CDR2 YYNGEE.

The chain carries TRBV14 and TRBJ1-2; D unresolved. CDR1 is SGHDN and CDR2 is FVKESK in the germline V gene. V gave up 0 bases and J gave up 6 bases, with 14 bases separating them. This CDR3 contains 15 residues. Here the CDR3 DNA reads TGTGCCAGCAGCCAAGATCTAGTGCGGGCTAATGGCTACACCTTC. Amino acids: CASSQDLVRANGYTF.

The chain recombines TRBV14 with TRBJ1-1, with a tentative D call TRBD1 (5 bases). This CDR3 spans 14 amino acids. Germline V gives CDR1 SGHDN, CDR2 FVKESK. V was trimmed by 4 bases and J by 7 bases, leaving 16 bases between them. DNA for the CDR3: TGTGCCAGCAGCCTAGGCGGGGGTCAGGGTGAAGCTTTCTTT. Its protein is CASSLGGGQGEAFF.

In DNA, the CDR3 is TGTGCCACCGCTGTAAGCCTCACAGATACGCAGTATTTT. Its translation is CATAVSLTDTQYF. The rearrangement joins TRBV11-2 to TRBJ2-3; D is ambiguous. The V end lost 10 bases, the J end lost 2 bases, and 13 bases lay between the germline ends. Germline values: CDR1 SGHAT, CDR2 FQNNGV. There are 13 residues in the CDR3.

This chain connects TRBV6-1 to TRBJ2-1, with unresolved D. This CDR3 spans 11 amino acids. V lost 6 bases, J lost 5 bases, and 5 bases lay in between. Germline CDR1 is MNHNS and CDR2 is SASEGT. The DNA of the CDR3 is TGTGCCAGCAGGAAGAACAATGAGCAGTTCTTC. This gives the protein CASRKNNEQFF.

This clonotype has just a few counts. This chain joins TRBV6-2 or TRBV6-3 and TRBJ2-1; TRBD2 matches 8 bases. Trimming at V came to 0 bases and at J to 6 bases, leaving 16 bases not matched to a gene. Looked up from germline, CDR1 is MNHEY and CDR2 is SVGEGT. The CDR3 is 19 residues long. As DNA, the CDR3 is TGTGCCAGCAGTTACTCGTCCCTCATCAGCGGGGGACAAGGCAATGAGCAGTTCTTC. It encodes CASSYSSLISGGQGNEQFF.

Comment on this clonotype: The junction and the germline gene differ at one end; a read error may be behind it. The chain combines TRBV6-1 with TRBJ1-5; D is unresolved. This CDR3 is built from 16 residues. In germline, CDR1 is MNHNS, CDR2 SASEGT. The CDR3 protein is CASNRPISGSSQPQHF. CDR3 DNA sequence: TGTGCCAGCAACCGTCCGATCTCGGGTAGCAGTCAGCCCCAGCATTTT.

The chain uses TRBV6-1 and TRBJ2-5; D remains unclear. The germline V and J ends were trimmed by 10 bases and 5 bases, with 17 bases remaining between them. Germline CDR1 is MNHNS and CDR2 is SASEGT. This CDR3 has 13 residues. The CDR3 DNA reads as TGTGCCATTAAGGCATCAGGCTTGGAGACCCAGTACTTC. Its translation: CAIKASGLETQYF.

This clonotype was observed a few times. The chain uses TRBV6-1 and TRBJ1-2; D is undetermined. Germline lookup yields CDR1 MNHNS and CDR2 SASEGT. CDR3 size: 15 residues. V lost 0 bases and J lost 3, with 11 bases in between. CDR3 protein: CASSEALGFDYGYTF. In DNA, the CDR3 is TGTGCCAGCAGTGAAGCGCTGGGATTCGACTATGGCTACACCTTC.

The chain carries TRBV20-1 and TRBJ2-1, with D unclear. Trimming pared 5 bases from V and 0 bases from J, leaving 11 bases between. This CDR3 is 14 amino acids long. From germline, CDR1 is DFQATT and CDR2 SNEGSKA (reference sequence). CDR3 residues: CSADVLNSYNEQFF. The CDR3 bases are TGCAGTGCTGACGTGCTGAACTCCTACAATGAGCAGTTCTTC.